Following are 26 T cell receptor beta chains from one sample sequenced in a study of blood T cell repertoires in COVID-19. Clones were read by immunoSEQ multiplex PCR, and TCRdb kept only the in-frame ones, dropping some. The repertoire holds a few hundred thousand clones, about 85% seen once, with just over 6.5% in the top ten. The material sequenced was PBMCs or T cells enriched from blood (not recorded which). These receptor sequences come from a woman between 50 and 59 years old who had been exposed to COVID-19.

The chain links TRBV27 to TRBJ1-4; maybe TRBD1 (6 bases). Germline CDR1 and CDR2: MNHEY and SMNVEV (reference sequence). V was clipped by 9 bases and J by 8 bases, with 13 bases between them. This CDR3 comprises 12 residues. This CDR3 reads CASGQTTEKLFF. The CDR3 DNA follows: TGTGCCAGTGGACAGACGACGGAAAAACTGTTTTTT.

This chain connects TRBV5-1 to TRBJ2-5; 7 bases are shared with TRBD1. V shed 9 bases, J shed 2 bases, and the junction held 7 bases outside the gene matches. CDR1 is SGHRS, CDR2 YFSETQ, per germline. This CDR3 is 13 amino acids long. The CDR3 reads CATRTGVQETQYF. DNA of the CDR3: TGCGCCACCAGGACAGGCGTGCAAGAGACCCAGTACTTC.

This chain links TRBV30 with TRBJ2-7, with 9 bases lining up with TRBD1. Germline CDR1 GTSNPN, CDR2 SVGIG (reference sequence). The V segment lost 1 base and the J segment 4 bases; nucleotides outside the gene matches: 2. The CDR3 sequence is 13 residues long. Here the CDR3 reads CAWSGGQGYEQYF. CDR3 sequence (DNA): TGTGCCTGGAGTGGTGGACAGGGGTACGAGCAGTACTTC.

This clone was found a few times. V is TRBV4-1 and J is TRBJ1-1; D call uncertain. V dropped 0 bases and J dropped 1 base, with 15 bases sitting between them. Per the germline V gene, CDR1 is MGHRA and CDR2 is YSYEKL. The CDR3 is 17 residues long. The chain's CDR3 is CASSQDREDSKNTEAFF. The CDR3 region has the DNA TGCGCCAGCAGCCAAGACAGAGAGGACTCAAAGAACACTGAAGCTTTCTTT.

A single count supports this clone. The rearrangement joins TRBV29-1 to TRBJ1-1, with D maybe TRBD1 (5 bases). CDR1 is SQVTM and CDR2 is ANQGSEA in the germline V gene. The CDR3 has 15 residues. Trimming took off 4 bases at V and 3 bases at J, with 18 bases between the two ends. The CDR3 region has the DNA TGCAGCGTTGGAACGGCCCGGGGGAGGGACACTGAAGCTTTCTTT. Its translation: CSVGTARGRDTEAFF.

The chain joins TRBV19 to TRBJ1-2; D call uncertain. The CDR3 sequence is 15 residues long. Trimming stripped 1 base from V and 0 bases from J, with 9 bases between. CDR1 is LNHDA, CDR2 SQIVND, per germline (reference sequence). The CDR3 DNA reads TGTGCCAGTAGTATAGGAGGGAAGGCTAACTATGGCTACACCTTC. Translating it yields CASSIGGKANYGYTF.

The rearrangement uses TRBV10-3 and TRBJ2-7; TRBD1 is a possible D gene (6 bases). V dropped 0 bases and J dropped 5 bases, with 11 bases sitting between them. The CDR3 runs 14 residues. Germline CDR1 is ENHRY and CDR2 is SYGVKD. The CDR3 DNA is TGTGCCATCAGTGAGTCACGGACAGTCGACGAGCAGTACTTC. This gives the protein CAISESRTVDEQYF.

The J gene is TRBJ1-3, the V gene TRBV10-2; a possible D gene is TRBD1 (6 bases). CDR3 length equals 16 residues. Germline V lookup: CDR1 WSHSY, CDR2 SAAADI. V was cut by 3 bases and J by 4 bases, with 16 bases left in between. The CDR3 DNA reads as TGCGCCAGCAGTGATCCCATCACAGGGCAAGGAAACACCATATATTTT. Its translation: CASSDPITGQGNTIYF.

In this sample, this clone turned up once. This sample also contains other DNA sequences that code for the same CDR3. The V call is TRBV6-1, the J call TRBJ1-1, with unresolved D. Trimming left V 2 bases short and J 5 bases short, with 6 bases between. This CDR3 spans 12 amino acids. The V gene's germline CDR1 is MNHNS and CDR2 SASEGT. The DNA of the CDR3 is TGTGCCAGCAGTGAAAGGAGGACTGAAGCTTTCTTT. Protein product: CASSERRTEAFF.

The CDR3 DNA reads TGCGCCAGCAGCTTGTGGGGGCAGGATTCACCCCTCCACTTT. Its protein is CASSLWGQDSPLHF. The chain couples TRBV5-1 to TRBJ1-6; TRBD1 might be the D (6 bases). This CDR3 region has 14 residues. With 1 base removed from V and 8 bases from J, the gap between germline ends came to 10 bases. Germline-derived CDR1 and CDR2 are SGHRS and YFSETQ. The whole variable domain, remainder taken from reference TRBV5-1 and TRBJ1-6, is KAGVTQTPRYLIKTRGQQVTLSCSPISGHRSVSWYQQTPGQGLQFLFEYFSETQRNKGNFPGRFSGRQFSNSRSEMNVSTLELGDSALYLCASSLWGQDSPLHFGNGTRLTVT.

In DNA, the CDR3 is TGTGCCAGCAGCCTAGGACTAGCCAACAGCGACGAGCAGTACTTC. It yields the protein CASSLGLANSDEQYF. The chain carries TRBV9 and TRBJ2-7; TRBD2 matches at 8 bases. The length of the CDR3 is 15 residues. V lost 4 bases, J lost 5 bases, and 11 bases stayed unmatched. Germline V gene lookup returns CDR1 SGDLS and CDR2 YYNGEE.

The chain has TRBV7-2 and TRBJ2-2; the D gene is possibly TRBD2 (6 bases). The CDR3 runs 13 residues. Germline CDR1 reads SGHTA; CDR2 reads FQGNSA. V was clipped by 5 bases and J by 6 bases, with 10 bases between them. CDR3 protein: CASSGGAPGELFF. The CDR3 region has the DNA TGTGCCAGCAGCGGAGGGGCCCCCGGGGAGCTGTTTTTT.

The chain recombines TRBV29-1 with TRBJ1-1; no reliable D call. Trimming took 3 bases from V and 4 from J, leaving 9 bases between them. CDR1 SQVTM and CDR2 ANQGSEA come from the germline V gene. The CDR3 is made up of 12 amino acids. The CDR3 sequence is CSVDSGRTEAFF. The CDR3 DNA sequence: TGCAGCGTTGATAGCGGACGCACTGAAGCTTTCTTT.

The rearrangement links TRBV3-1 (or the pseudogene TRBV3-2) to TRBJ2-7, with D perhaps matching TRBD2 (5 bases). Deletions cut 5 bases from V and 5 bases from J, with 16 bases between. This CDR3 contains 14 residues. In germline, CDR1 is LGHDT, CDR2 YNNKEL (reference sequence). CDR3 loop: CASSLRAGSNEQYF. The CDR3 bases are TGTGCCAGCAGCTTGAGGGCTGGGTCCAACGAGCAGTACTTC.

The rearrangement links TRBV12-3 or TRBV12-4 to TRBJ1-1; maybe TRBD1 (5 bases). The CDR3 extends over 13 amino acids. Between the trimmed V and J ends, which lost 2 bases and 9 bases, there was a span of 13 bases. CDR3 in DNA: TGTGCCAGCAGTTTACCCGGGGGTGCGCAAGCTTTCTTT. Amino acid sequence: CASSLPGGAQAFF.

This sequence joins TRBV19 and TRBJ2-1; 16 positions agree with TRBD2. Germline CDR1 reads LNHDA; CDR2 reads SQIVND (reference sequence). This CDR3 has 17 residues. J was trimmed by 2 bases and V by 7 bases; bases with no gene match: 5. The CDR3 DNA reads TGTGCCAGTAATCCTGGGACTAGCGGGGGGGCCTACAATGAGCAGTTCTTC. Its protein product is CASNPGTSGGAYNEQFF.

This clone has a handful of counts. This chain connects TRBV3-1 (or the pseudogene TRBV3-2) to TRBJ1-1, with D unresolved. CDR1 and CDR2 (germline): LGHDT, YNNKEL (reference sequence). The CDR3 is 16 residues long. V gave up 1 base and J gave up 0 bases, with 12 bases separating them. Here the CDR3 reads CASSQGDTNLNTEAFF. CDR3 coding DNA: TGTGCCAGCAGCCAAGGAGACACCAATTTGAACACTGAAGCTTTCTTT.

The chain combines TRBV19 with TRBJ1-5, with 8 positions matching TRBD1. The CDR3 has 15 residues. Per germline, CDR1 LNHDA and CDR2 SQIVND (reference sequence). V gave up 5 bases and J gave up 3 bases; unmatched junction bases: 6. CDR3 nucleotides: TGTGCCAGTAGTGCCCGGACAGGGTACAATCAGCCCCAGCATTTT. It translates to CASSARTGYNQPQHF.

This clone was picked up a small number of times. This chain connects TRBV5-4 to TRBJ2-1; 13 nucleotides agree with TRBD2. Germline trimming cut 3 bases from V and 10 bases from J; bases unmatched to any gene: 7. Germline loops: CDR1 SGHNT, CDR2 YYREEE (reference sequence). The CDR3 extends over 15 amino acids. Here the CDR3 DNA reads TGTGCCAGCAGCTGGGACCGACTAGCGGGGGGCGAGCAGTTCTTC. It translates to CASSWDRLAGGEQFF.

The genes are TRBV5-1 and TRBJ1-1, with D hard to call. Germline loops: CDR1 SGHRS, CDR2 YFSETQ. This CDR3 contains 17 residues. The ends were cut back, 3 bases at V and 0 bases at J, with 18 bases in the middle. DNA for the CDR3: TGCGCCAGCAGCTCAAACAGAAAGACAATCTTGAACACTGAAGCTTTCTTT. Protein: CASSSNRKTILNTEAFF.

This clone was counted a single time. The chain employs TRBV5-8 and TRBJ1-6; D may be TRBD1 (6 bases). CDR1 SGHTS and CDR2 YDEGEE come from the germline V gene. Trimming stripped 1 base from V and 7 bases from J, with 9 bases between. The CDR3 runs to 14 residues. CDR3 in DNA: TGTGCCAGCAGCTTGCAGGGGACAAATTCACCCCTCCACTTT. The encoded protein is CASSLQGTNSPLHF.

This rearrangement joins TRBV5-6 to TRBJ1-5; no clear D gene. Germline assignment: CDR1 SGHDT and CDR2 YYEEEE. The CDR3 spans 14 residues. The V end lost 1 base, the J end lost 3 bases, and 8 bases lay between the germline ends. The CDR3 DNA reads TGTGCCAGCAGCTTGAGCGGGGTCAATCAGCCCCAGCATTTT. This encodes CASSLSGVNQPQHF.

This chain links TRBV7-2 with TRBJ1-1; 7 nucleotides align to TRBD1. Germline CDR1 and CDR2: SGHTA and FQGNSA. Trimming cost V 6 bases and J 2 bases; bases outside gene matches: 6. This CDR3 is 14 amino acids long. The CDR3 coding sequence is TGTGCCAGCAGTAGGACAGGCCTAAACACTGAAGCTTTCTTT. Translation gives CASSRTGLNTEAFF. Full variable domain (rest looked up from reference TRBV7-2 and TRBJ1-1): GAGVSQSPSNKVTEKGKDVELRCDPISGHTALYWYRQSLGQGLEFLIYFQGNSAPDKSGLPSDRFSAERTGGSVSTLTIQRTQQEDSAVYLCASSRTGLNTEAFFGQGTRLTVV.

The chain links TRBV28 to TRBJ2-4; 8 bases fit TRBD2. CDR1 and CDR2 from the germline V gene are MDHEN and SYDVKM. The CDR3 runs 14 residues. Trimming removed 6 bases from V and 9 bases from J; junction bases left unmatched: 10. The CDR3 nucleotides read TGTGCCAGCAGAGCCAGCGGGGGTGGGGGCATTCAGTACTTC. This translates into CASRASGGGGIQYF.

The CDR3 sequence is CASSFRGPNSPLHF. The DNA for the CDR3 is TGTGCCAGCAGCTTCAGGGGTCCCAATTCACCCCTCCACTTT. The rearrangement joins TRBV5-8 to TRBJ1-6; maybe TRBD1 (6 bases). The CDR3 totals 14 residues. Germline-derived CDR1 and CDR2 are SGHTS and YDEGEE. V was clipped by 2 bases and J by 7 bases, with 10 bases between them.

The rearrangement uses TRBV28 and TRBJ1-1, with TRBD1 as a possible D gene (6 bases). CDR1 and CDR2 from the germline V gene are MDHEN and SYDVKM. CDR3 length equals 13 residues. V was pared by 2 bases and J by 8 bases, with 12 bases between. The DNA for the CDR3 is TGTGCCAGCAGTTTAATTTCGGGGGGCGAAGCTTTCTTT. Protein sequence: CASSLISGGEAFF.